The 14 T cell receptor beta chains below come from one sample, sequenced in a study of blood T cells in healthy people across ages. PCR was performed a second time for roughly 7 to 11 cycles using a sample-barcoded 5' primer and a J-beta primer mix. MiXCR, run by TCRdb on the 5' RACE reads, gives a single entry per CDR3 protein. The table records roughly 720,000 distinct CDR3 sequences, about 53% of them present only once. The specimen sequenced was blood. The receptor source for this set is a man aged 80 or over in good health.

J is TRBJ2-1 and V is TRBV15; 10 nucleotides match TRBD1. The CDR3 runs 15 residues. Germline V CDR1 and CDR2: LNHNV, YYDKDF (reference sequence). Trimming at V came to 5 bases and at J to 5 bases, leaving 6 bases not matched to a gene. CDR3 bases: TGTGCCACCAGCGCCCGGGACAGGGGCGACAATGAGCAGTTCTTC. Protein: CATSARDRGDNEQFF.

CDR3 loop: CSVDVGDTQYF. The DNA for the CDR3 is TGCAGCGTTGATGTGGGAGATACGCAGTATTTT. The V call is TRBV29-1, the J call TRBJ2-3, with D hard to call. Looked up from germline, CDR1 is SQVTM and CDR2 is ANQGSEA. Trimming took off 3 bases at V and 5 bases at J, with 6 bases between the two ends. The CDR3 has 11 amino acids.

The chain uses TRBV29-1 and TRBJ2-5, with TRBD2 identical over 11 bases. This CDR3 is built from 13 residues. V was clipped by 6 bases and J by 5 bases; unmatched bases: 5. Germline CDR1 reads SQVTM; CDR2 reads ANQGSEA. CDR3 nucleotide sequence: TGCAGCGTCGGACTAGCGGGTGGGGAGACCCAGTACTTC. This gives the protein CSVGLAGGETQYF.

V and J are TRBV6-2 or TRBV6-3 and TRBJ2-3; D is unresolved. The V gene lost 1 base and the J gene lost 3 bases, with 11 bases spanning the gap. Germline V gene data show CDR1 as MNHEY and CDR2 as SVGEGT. This CDR3 spans 15 amino acids. CDR3 DNA: TGTGCCAGCAGTTACTTCACGACCCGAACAGATACGCAGTATTTT. Protein product: CASSYFTTRTDTQYF.

This clonotype has more than one count but fewer than ten. The chain employs TRBV12-3 or TRBV12-4 and TRBJ2-1, with D tentatively TRBD2 (7 bases). Trimming pared 7 bases from V and 5 bases from J, leaving 18 bases between. The CDR3 totals 15 residues. The CDR3 sequence: CASTAFGGLNNEQFF. The CDR3 nucleotides read TGTGCCAGCACTGCATTCGGGGGGCTCAACAATGAGCAGTTCTTC.

The rearrangement links TRBV21-1 to TRBJ1-6; the table's D call, TRBD1, was not checked against the DNA. TRBV21-1 is labeled a pseudogene. The CDR3 spans 14 residues. CDR3 sequence: CASPGGPNNSPLHF. The CDR3 nucleotides read TGTGCCAGCCCTGGCGGCCCGAATAATTCACCCCTCCACTTT.

This clonotype was observed a handful of times. V and J are TRBV9 and TRBJ2-3, with D perhaps TRBD2 (5 bases). This CDR3 spans 15 amino acids. CDR1 and CDR2 (germline): SGDLS, YYNGEE. Trimming left V 0 bases short and J 2 bases short, with 10 bases between. CDR3 nucleotide sequence: TGTGCCAGCAGCGTAGCTATCGGGATCACAGATACGCAGTATTTT. Translating gives CASSVAIGITDTQYF.

V gene TRBV21-1 combines with J gene TRBJ2-7; the listed D gene, TRBD2, was not tested against the DNA. TRBV21-1 is reported as a pseudogene. The CDR3 sequence is 16 residues long. The DNA for the CDR3 is TGTGCCAGCAGCAATCACGGCGGGAGGCCTTCCTACGAGCAGTACTTC. Protein: CASSNHGGRPSYEQYF.

This clonotype turned up a few times. The genes are TRBV11-2 and TRBJ2-3; perhaps TRBD1 as D (5 bases). CDR3 length equals 13 residues. The V end was cut by 0 bases, the J end by 14 bases, with 15 bases between. Germline CDR1 reads SGHAT; CDR2 reads FQNNGV. CDR3 nucleotides: TGTGCCAGCAGCTTAGAAGGGGTGGGATACGCGTATTTT. Its protein is CASSLEGVGYAYF.

This clonotype was counted only a few times. The chain links TRBV4-2 to TRBJ2-7; 7 bases line up with TRBD1. V lost 5 bases and J lost 7; bases outside the gene matches: 14. The V gene's germline CDR1 is LGHNA and CDR2 YNFKEQ. The CDR3 consists of 15 residues. CDR3: CASSSRGLVGQEQYF. CDR3 bases: TGTGCCAGCAGCTCGAGGGGGCTAGTTGGACAGGAGCAGTACTTC.

This chain connects TRBV27 to TRBJ2-3; a weak D match, TRBD1 (6 bases). Per germline, CDR1 MNHEY and CDR2 SMNVEV (reference sequence). CDR3 length: 15 amino acids. V lost 5 bases, J lost 14 bases, and 26 bases lay in between. The CDR3 loop is CASSPSVQGHRYAYF. CDR3 coding DNA: TGTGCCAGCAGTCCCTCGGTACAGGGCCACAGATACGCGTATTTT.

This clonotype was seen ten or more times. CDR3 coding DNA: TGCAGCGTACTCGGGGGACTAGAACCAAACATTCAGTACTTC. This translates into CSVLGGLEPNIQYF. The J gene is TRBJ2-4, the V gene TRBV29-1, with 8 bases identical to TRBD2. The CDR3 sequence is 14 residues long. Germline V gives CDR1 SQVTM, CDR2 ANQGSEA. V was clipped by 6 bases and J by 6 bases; unmatched bases: 10.

This clonotype has a single count. J is TRBJ2-3 and V is TRBV2; D may be TRBD1 or TRBD2 (6 bases each). Trimming cost V 7 bases and J 0 bases, with 17 bases left between them. This CDR3 comprises 16 residues. Looked up from germline, CDR1 is SNHLY and CDR2 is FYNNEI. CDR3 residues: CASTEGGGFSTDTQYF. For the CDR3, the DNA is TGTGCCAGCACCGAGGGGGGAGGATTTAGCACAGATACGCAGTATTTT. Full variable domain (outside the CDR3, taken from reference TRBV2 and TRBJ2-3): EPEVTQTPSHQVTQMGQEVILRCVPISNHLYFYWYRQILGQKVEFLVSFYNNEISEKSEIFDDQFSVERPDGSNFTLKIRSTKLEDSAMYFCASTEGGGFSTDTQYFGPGTRLTVL.

This clonotype was seen only a few times. The chain joins TRBV5-1 to TRBJ2-6; no clear D gene. The V gene's germline CDR1 is SGHRS and CDR2 YFSETQ. The CDR3 has 14 amino acids. V was trimmed by 6 bases and J by 6 bases, leaving 13 bases between them. The CDR3 loop reads CASTPTRTANVLTF. The DNA for the CDR3 is TGCGCCAGCACCCCGACTCGTACGGCCAACGTCCTGACTTTC.